These 14 T cell receptor beta chains were all obtained from the same sample, sequenced in a study of blood T cell repertoires in COVID-19. The repertoire was sequenced with immunoSEQ multiplex PCR; TCRdb's copy has only in-frame clones and lacks some. The table has a few hundred thousand clones, approximately 88% seen once. What was sequenced was peripheral blood. These receptors were collected from a woman in her seventies with COVID-19, enrolled during active disease.

The gene calls are TRBV10-3 and TRBJ1-2; no definite D call. CDR3 size: 13 residues. Germline V gene lookup returns CDR1 ENHRY and CDR2 SYGVKD. Deletions cut 4 bases from V and 4 bases from J, with 10 bases between. CDR3 nucleotide sequence: TGTGCCATCAGTGGAGCGCAACCCTATGGCTACACCTTC. Its protein product is CAISGAQPYGYTF.

The CDR3 spells CASSKRIENTGELFF. CDR3 DNA sequence: TGTGCCAGTAGCAAGAGGATAGAGAACACCGGGGAGCTGTTTTTT. The gene calls are TRBV19 and TRBJ2-2; D gene unclear. The CDR3 covers 15 residues. V lost 6 bases, J lost 1 base, and 12 bases lay in between. CDR1 and CDR2 (germline): LNHDA, SQIVND (reference sequence). Combining the CDR3 with reference TRBV19 and TRBJ2-2 gives the whole variable domain DGGITQSPKYLFRKEGQNVTLSCEQNLNHDAMYWYRQDPGQGLRLIYYSQIVNDFQKGDIAEGYSVSREKKESFPLTVTSAQKNPTAFYLCASSKRIENTGELFFGEGSRLTVL.

This sequence joins TRBV24-1 and TRBJ1-2; no clear D gene. V gave up 5 bases and J gave up 4 bases, with 7 bases separating them. CDR1 and CDR2 (germline): KGHDR, SFDVKD. This CDR3 has 12 amino acids. The CDR3 DNA is TGTGCCACCAGTGGGGCAGGCTATGGCTACACCTTC. As protein: CATSGAGYGYTF.

This chain links TRBV19 with TRBJ1-5, with 9 bases fitting TRBD1. Germline V gene data show CDR1 as LNHDA and CDR2 as SQIVND (reference sequence). Losses at the gene ends were 9 bases for V and 6 bases for J; bases not matched to a gene: 9. The CDR3 extends over 14 amino acids. CDR3 bases: TGTGCCAGCGGAAGAGCACAGGGGGCTCAGCCCCAGCATTTT. Amino acids: CASGRAQGAQPQHF.

The V call is TRBV28, the J call TRBJ2-6; no clear D gene. The length of the CDR3 is 14 residues. Germline CDR1 and CDR2: MDHEN and SYDVKM. The V and J ends lost 8 bases and 1 base respectively, with 9 bases between them. CDR3 DNA sequence: TGTGCCAGCGTAACAGTATCTGGGGCCAACGTCCTGACTTTC. Its protein product is CASVTVSGANVLTF.

The J gene is TRBJ2-7, the V gene TRBV19; 7 nucleotides line up with TRBD1. Germline V gene data show CDR1 as LNHDA and CDR2 as SQIVND (reference sequence). Trimming took 7 bases from V and 5 from J; bases not matched to a gene: 8. The CDR3 extends over 13 amino acids. The CDR3 DNA follows: TGTGCCAGTAAAGGACAGGCCCCTAACGAGCAGTACTTC. This gives the protein CASKGQAPNEQYF.

The rearrangement joins TRBV7-9 to TRBJ2-7; 11 bases map to TRBD2. Germline V gene lookup returns CDR1 SEHNR and CDR2 FQNEAQ (reference sequence). The CDR3 loop spans 17 amino acids. Trimming at V came to 1 base and at J to 4 bases, leaving 9 bases not matched to a gene. DNA for the CDR3: TGTGCCAGCAGCTTAGGGCTAGCGGGAGGCCGGTCGTACGAGCAGTACTTC. Residues: CASSLGLAGGRSYEQYF. The complete variable domain, with remaining parts taken from reference TRBV7-9 and TRBJ2-7, reads DTGVSQNPRHKITKRGQNVTFRCDPISEHNRLYWYRQTLGQGPEFLTYFQNEAQLEKSRLLSDRFSAERPKGSFSTLEIQRTEQGDSAMYLCASSLGLAGGRSYEQYFGPGTRLTVT.

The chain links TRBV3-1 (or the pseudogene TRBV3-2) to TRBJ1-6; D is undetermined. Germline V gene data show CDR1 as LGHDT and CDR2 as YNNKEL (reference sequence). V was cut by 4 bases and J by 0 bases, with 10 bases left in between. The CDR3 runs 16 residues. The CDR3 protein is CASSLSVSSYNSPLHF. CDR3 DNA sequence: TGTGCCAGCAGCCTCTCAGTCAGCTCCTATAATTCACCCCTCCACTTT.

This rearrangement joins TRBV29-1 to TRBJ2-7; possibly TRBD2 for D (7 bases). V lost 3 bases, J lost 0 bases, and 12 bases lay in between. In germline, CDR1 is SQVTM, CDR2 ANQGSEA. The CDR3 is 14 amino acids. The CDR3 DNA reads as TGCAGCGTTGATCGAGGGGGGGGCTCCTACGAGCAGTACTTC. Translation gives CSVDRGGGSYEQYF.

The V and J genes are TRBV4-2 and TRBJ1-2, with a possible D match to TRBD1 (5 bases). The CDR3 has 15 amino acids. Trimming left V 0 bases short and J 3 bases short, with 11 bases between. Germline V gives CDR1 LGHNA, CDR2 YNFKEQ. CDR3 in amino acids: CASSQESTGDYGYTF. The CDR3 DNA reads TGTGCCAGCAGCCAAGAGTCGACGGGGGACTATGGCTACACCTTC.

This chain joins TRBV30 and TRBJ1-6; TRBD1 aligns across 9 bases. The CDR3 length is 15 residues. Germline V gene sequence: CDR1 GTSNPN, CDR2 SVGIG (reference sequence). V lost 7 bases to trimming and J lost 2 bases; unmatched junction nucleotides: 6. CDR3 in amino acids: CASRQGVTYNSPLHF. CDR3 in DNA: TGTGCCTCGAGACAGGGGGTAACCTATAATTCACCCCTCCACTTT.

V gene TRBV18 combines with J gene TRBJ1-3, with D tentatively TRBD1 (6 bases). V was shortened by 2 bases and J by 3 bases, with 11 bases between the two germline ends. The germline V gene has CDR1 KGHSH and CDR2 LQKENI. CDR3 length: 15 amino acids. The CDR3 spells CASSPNRVNGNTIYF. The CDR3 nucleotides are TGTGCCAGCTCACCAAACAGGGTGAATGGAAACACCATATATTTT.

Concerning this clone: The same CDR3 can be traced to other DNA sequences in this sample. This sequence joins TRBV28 and TRBJ1-5; D is undetermined. Germline-derived CDR1 and CDR2 are MDHEN and SYDVKM. V dropped 3 bases and J dropped 4 bases, with 7 bases sitting between them. The CDR3 is 13 amino acids. DNA for the CDR3: TGTGCCAGCAGTTTGCCGGGAAATCAGCCCCAGCATTTT. It is translated as CASSLPGNQPQHF. Variable domain in full (rest from reference TRBV28 and TRBJ1-5): DVKVTQSSRYLVKRTGEKVFLECVQDMDHENMFWYRQDPGLGLRLIYFSYDVKMKEKGDIPEGYSVSREKKERFSLILESASTNQTSMYLCASSLPGNQPQHFGDGTRLSIL.

The chain links TRBV27 to TRBJ2-7, with 10 bases matching TRBD1. After removal of 3 bases from V and 4 bases from J, the junction contained 9 bases not matched to a gene. The CDR3 covers 16 residues. Germline V gene sequence: CDR1 MNHEY, CDR2 SMNVEV (reference sequence). The CDR3 region is CASSFGRQGARYEQYF. The CDR3 DNA is TGTGCCAGCAGTTTTGGGCGACAGGGGGCTCGGTACGAGCAGTACTTC.